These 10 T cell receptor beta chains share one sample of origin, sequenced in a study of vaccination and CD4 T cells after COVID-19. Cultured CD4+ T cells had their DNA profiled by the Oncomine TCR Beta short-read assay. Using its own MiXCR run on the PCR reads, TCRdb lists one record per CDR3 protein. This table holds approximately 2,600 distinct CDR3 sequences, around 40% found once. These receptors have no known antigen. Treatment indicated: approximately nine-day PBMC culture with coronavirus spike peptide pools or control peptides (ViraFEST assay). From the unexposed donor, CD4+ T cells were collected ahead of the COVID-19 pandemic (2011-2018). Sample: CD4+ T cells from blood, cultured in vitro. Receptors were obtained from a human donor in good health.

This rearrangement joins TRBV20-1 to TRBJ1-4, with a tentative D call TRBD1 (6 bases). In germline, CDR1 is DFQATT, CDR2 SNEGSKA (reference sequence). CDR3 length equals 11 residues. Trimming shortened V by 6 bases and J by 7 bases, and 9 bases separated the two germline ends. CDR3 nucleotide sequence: TGCAGTGCAAGGGGGACTGAAAAACTGTTTTTT. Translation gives CSARGTEKLFF.

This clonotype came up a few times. Here the CDR3 DNA reads TGTGCCAGTAACACAGGGGGCTCAGGGGCCAAAAACATTCAGTACTTC. Residues: CASNTGGSGAKNIQYF. The rearrangement joins TRBV19 to TRBJ2-4; 9 bases match TRBD1. CDR1 is LNHDA, CDR2 SQIVND, per germline (reference sequence). The CDR3 length is 16 residues. After removal of 7 bases from V and 1 base from J, the junction contained 8 bases not matched to a gene.

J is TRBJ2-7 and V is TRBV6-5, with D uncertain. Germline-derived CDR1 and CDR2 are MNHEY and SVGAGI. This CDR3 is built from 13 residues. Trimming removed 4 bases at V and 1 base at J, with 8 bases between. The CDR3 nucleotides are TGTGCCAGCAGTTCCCAAGGGTCCTACGAGCAGTACTTC. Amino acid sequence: CASSSQGSYEQYF.

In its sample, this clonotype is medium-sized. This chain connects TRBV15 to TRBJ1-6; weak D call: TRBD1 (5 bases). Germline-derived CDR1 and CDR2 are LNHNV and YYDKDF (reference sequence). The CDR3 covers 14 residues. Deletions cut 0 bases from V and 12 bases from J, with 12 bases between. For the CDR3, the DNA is TGTGCCACCAGCAGAGACCGGGACGGGGGACCCCTCCACTTT. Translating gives CATSRDRDGGPLHF.

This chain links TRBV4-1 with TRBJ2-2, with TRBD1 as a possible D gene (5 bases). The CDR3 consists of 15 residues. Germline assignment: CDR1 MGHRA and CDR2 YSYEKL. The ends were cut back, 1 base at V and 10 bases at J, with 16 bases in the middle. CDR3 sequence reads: CASSQVVQGHAELFF. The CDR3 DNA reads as TGCGCCAGCAGCCAAGTTGTGCAGGGCCACGCGGAGCTGTTTTTT.

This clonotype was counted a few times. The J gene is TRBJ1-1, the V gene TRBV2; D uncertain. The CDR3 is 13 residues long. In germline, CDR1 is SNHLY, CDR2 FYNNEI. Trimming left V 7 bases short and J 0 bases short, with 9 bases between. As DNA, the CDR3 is TGTGCCAGCATGAAGGGAGTGAACACTGAAGCTTTCTTT. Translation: CASMKGVNTEAFF.

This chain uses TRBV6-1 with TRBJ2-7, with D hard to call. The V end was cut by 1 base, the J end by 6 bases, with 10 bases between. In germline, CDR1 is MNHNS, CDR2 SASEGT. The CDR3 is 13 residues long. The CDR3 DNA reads TGTGCCAGCAGTGAAGACCCTTTAAGCGAGCAGTACTTC. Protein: CASSEDPLSEQYF.

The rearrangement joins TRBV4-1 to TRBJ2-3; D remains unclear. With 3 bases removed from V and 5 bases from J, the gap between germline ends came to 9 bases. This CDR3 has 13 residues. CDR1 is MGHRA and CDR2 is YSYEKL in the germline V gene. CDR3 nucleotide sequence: TGCGCCAGCAGCCAGATCCTACGAGATACGCAGTATTTT. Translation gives CASSQILRDTQYF.

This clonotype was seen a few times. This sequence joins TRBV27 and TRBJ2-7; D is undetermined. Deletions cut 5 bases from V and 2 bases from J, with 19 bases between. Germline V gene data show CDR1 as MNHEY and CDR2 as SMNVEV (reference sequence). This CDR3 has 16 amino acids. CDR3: CASSRSLRPDAYEQYF. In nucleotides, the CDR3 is TGTGCCAGCAGTCGATCGTTGCGACCCGACGCCTACGAGCAGTACTTC.

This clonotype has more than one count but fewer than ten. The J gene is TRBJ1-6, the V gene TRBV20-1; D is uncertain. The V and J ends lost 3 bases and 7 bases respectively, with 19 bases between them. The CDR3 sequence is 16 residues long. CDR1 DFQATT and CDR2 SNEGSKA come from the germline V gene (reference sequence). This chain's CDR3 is CSARSPWRLSNSPLHF. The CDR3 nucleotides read TGCAGTGCTAGGAGTCCGTGGAGGTTGAGCAATTCACCCCTCCACTTT.